This TCR beta chain was observed in a study of OX40 agonist ivuxolimab in advanced cancers. The germline CDR1 and CDR2 sequences are WSHSY and SAAADI. This CDR3 is built from 15 residues. Trimming stripped 2 bases from V and 6 bases from J, with 16 bases between. TCRdb's table, derived via immunoSEQ multiplex PCR, lists solely in-frame clones and lacks some. The sample lists tens of thousands of clones, 75% to 85% seen once, with about 35% in the top ten. The sample consisted of CD4+ or CD8+ T cells sorted from blood, taken in a trial of the OX40 agonist ivuxolimab. The sequence was obtained from an adult with an advanced solid tumor such as melanoma, head and neck, liver or kidney cancer. The J gene is TRBJ1-2, the V gene TRBV10-2; no clear D. The CDR3 spells CASSEQAGGRHGYTF. DNA for the CDR3: TGCGCCAGCAGTGAGCAAGCCGGCGGCCGTCATGGCTACACCTTC.